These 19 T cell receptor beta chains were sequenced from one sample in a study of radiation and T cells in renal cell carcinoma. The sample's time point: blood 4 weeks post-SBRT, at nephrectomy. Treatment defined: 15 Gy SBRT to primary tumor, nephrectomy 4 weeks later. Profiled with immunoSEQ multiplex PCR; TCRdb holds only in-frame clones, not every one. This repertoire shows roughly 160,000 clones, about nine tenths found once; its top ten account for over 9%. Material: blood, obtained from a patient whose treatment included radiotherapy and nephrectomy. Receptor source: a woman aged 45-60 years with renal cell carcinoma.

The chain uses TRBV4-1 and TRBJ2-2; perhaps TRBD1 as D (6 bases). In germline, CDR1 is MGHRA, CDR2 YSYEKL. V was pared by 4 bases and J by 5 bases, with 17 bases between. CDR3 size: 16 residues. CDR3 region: CASSRLTGSRTGELFF. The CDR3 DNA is TGCGCCAGCAGCCGTTTGACAGGTTCGAGGACCGGGGAGCTGTTTTTT.

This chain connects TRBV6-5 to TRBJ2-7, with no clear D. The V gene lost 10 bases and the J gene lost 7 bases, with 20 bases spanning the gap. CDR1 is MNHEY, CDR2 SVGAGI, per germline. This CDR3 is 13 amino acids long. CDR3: CAIRASSFEEQYF. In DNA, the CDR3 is TGTGCCATCCGGGCATCCTCCTTCGAAGAGCAGTACTTC.

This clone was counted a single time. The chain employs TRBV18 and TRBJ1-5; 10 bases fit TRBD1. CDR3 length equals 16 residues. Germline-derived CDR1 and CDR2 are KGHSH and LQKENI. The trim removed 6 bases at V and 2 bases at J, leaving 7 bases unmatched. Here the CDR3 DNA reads TGTGCCAGCTCCCTCAGGGGACAGGGGCGCAATCAGCCCCAGCATTTT. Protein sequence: CASSLRGQGRNQPQHF.

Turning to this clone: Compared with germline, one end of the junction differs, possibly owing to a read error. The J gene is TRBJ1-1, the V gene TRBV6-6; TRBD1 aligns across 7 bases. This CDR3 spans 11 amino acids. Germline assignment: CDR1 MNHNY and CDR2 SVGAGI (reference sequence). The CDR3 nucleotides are TGTGCCAGCAGTTTCGAGGTGGACAGGCAATTT. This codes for CASSFEVDRQF.

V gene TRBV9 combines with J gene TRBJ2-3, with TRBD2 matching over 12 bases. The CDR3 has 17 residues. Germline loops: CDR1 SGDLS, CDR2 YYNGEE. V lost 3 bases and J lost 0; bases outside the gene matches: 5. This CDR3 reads CASSATSGGFSTDTQYF. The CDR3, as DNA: TGTGCCAGCAGCGCGACTAGCGGGGGCTTTAGCACAGATACGCAGTATTTT. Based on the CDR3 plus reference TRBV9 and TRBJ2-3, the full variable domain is DSGVTQTPKHLITATGQRVTLRCSPRSGDLSVYWYQQSLDQGLQFLIQYYNGEERAKGNILERFSAQQFPDLHSELNLSSLELGDSALYFCASSATSGGFSTDTQYFGPGTRLTVL.

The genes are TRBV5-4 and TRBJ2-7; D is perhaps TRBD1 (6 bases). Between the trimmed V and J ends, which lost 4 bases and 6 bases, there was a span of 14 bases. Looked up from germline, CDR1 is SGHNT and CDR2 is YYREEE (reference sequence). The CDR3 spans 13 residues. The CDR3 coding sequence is TGTGCCAGCAGCCAGTTGACAGGAGGCGAGCAGTACTTC. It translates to CASSQLTGGEQYF.

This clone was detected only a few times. The CDR3 loop reads CASSLGDRDQPQHF. DNA of the CDR3: TGTGCCAGCAGCTTGGGGGACAGGGATCAGCCCCAGCATTTT. The chain employs TRBV5-8 and TRBJ1-5; 9 bases are a match to TRBD1. Germline CDR1 and CDR2: SGHTS and YDEGEE. This CDR3 comprises 14 residues. V was clipped by 0 bases and J by 5 bases; unmatched bases: 0.

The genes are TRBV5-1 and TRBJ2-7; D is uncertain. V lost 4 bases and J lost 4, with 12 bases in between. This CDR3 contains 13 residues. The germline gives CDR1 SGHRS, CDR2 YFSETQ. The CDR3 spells CASSTMAEYEQYF. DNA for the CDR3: TGCGCCAGCAGCACTATGGCAGAATACGAGCAGTACTTC.

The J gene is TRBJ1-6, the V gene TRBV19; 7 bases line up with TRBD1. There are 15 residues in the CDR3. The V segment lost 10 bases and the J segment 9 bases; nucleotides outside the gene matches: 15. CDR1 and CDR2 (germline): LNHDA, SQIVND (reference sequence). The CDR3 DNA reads TGTGCCACCCACCCCCGAGACAGGGAGTCTTCACCCCTCCACTTT. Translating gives CATHPRDRESSPLHF. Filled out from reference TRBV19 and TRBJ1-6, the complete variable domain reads DGGITQSPKYLFRKEGQNVTLSCEQNLNHDAMYWYRQDPGQGLRLIYYSQIVNDFQKGDIAEGYSVSREKKESFPLTVTSAQKNPTAFYLCATHPRDRESSPLHFGNGTRLTVT.

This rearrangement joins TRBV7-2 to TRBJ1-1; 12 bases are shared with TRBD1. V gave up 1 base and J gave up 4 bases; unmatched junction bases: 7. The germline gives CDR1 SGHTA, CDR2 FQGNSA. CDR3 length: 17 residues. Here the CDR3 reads CASSLGGGQGAGTEAFF. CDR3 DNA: TGTGCCAGCAGCTTAGGAGGGGGACAGGGGGCTGGCACTGAAGCTTTCTTT.

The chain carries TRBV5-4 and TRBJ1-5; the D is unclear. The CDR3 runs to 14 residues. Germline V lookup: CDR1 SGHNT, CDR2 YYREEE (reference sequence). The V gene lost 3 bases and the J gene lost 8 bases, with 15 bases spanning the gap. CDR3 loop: CASSSGPGVKPQHF. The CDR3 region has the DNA TGTGCCAGCAGCTCCGGACCGGGAGTTAAGCCCCAGCATTTT.

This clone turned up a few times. The CDR3 coding sequence is TGTGCCAGCAGCCGGAAGCCGGACTCCTATAATTCACCCCTCCACTTT. Protein product: CASSRKPDSYNSPLHF. The chain combines TRBV13 with TRBJ1-6; no clear D gene. The CDR3 contains 16 residues. V lost 5 bases and J 0 bases, leaving 11 bases between the germline ends. Germline V gene sequence: CDR1 PRHDT, CDR2 FYEKMQ (reference sequence).

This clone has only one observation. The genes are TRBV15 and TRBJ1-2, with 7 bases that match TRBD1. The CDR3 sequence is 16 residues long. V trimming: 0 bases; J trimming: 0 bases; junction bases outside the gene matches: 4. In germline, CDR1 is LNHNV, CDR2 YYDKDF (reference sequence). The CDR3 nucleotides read TGTGCCACCAGCAGAGAAGGGACAGCTTCTAACTATGGCTACACCTTC. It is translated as CATSREGTASNYGYTF.

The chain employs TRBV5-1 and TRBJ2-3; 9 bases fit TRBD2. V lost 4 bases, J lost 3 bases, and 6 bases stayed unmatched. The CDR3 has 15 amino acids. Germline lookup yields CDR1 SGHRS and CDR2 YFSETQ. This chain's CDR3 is CASSRGGAETDTQYF. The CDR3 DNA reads TGCGCCAGCAGCCGCGGGGGGGCCGAAACAGATACGCAGTATTTT. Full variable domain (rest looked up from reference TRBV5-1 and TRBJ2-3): KAGVTQTPRYLIKTRGQQVTLSCSPISGHRSVSWYQQTPGQGLQFLFEYFSETQRNKGNFPGRFSGRQFSNSRSEMNVSTLELGDSALYLCASSRGGAETDTQYFGPGTRLTVL.

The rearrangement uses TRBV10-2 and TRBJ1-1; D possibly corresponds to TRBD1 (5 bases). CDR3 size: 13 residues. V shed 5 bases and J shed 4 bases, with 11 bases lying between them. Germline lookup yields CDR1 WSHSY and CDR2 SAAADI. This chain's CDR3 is CASSIGERTEAFF. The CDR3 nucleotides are TGCGCCAGCAGTATAGGGGAGCGCACTGAAGCTTTCTTT.

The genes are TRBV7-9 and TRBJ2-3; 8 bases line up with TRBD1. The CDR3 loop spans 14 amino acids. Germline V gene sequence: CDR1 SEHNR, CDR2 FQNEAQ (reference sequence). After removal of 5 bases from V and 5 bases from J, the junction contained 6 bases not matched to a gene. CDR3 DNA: TGTGCCAGCAGCCTCCGGACAGGGAGAGATACGCAGTATTTT. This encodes CASSLRTGRDTQYF. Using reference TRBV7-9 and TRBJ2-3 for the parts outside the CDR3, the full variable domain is DTGVSQNPRHKITKRGQNVTFRCDPISEHNRLYWYRQTLGQGPEFLTYFQNEAQLEKSRLLSDRFSAERPKGSFSTLEIQRTEQGDSAMYLCASSLRTGRDTQYFGPGTRLTVL.

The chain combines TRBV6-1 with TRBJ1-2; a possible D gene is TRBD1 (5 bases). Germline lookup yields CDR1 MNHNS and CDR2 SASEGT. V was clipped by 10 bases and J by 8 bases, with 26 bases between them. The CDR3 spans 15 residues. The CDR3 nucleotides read TGTGCCACCACTCTCTCTGGGGAGGGGATAGAGGGCTACACCTTC. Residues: CATTLSGEGIEGYTF.

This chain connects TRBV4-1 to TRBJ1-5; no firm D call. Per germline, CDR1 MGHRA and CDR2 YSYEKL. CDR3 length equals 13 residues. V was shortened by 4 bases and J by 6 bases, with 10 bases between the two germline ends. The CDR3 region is CASSLREAQPQHF. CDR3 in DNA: TGCGCCAGCAGCCTAAGAGAAGCTCAGCCCCAGCATTTT.

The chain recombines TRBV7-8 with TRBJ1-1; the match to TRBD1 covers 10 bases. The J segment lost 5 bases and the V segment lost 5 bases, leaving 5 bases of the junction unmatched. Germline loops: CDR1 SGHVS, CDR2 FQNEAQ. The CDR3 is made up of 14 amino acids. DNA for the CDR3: TGTGCCAGCAGCCCGGGACAGGGGTTGACTGAAGCTTTCTTT. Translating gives CASSPGQGLTEAFF.